A single sample is the source of the 18 T cell receptor beta chains below, sequenced in a study of T cells in Graves' hyperthyroidism and ophthalmopathy. From RNA transcripts, TCR beta CDR3 regions were amplified. First-round RT-PCR of the TCR CDR3 relied on the HTBI primer set. One entry per CDR3 protein, called by TCRdb with MiXCR from the multiplex PCR reads. The table lists a few hundred thousand distinct CDR3 sequences, approximately 15% of them singletons, with 34% in the top ten. Specimen: blood. The receptors shown here come from a woman between 35 and 50 years old with Graves' ophthalmopathy.

This rearrangement joins TRBV19 to TRBJ2-1; possibly TRBD2 for D (7 bases). Germline V gene sequence: CDR1 LNHDA, CDR2 SQIVND (reference sequence). The CDR3 covers 15 residues. The germline V and J ends were trimmed by 6 bases and 2 bases, with 14 bases remaining between them. In DNA, the CDR3 is TGTGCCAGTAGCGTCAGCGGGACACCCTACAATGAGCAGTTCTTC. The encoded protein is CASSVSGTPYNEQFF. Filled out from reference TRBV19 and TRBJ2-1, the complete variable domain reads DGGITQSPKYLFRKEGQNVTLSCEQNLNHDAMYWYRQDPGQGLRLIYYSQIVNDFQKGDIAEGYSVSREKKESFPLTVTSAQKNPTAFYLCASSVSGTPYNEQFFGPGTRLTVL.

Ten or more counts support this clonotype. The J gene is TRBJ2-4, the V gene TRBV6-2 or TRBV6-3; TRBD2 agrees at 7 bases. The germline gives CDR1 MNHEY, CDR2 SVGEGT. The V and J ends lost 11 bases and 8 bases, in that order; junction bases with no gene match: 18. The CDR3 is made up of 15 amino acids. The CDR3 here is CAPPQTELAFDIQYF. CDR3 DNA sequence: TGTGCCCCACCCCAAACCGAACTAGCGTTTGACATTCAGTACTTC.

The CDR3 DNA is TGTGCCAGCAGACAGACTCTGGGGGCGTACACTGAAGCTTTCTTT. Translated: CASRQTLGAYTEAFF. The genes are TRBV13 and TRBJ1-1; a possible D gene is TRBD1 (6 bases). The germline V gene encodes CDR1 PRHDT and CDR2 FYEKMQ (reference sequence). This CDR3 is built from 15 residues. V lost 6 bases and J 3 bases, leaving 17 bases between the germline ends.

V usage is TRBV10-1 and J usage is TRBJ2-1; 15 bases line up with TRBD2. Germline V gene sequence: CDR1 WNHNN, CDR2 SYGVQD (reference sequence). The CDR3 totals 18 residues. V dropped 1 base and J dropped 3; count of bases not matched to a gene: 4. CDR3 loop: CASSEYGLAGGIYNEQFF. The CDR3 bases are TGCGCCAGCAGTGAGTACGGACTAGCGGGAGGGATCTACAATGAGCAGTTCTTC.

A few counts support this clonotype. This rearrangement joins TRBV28 to TRBJ1-6; TRBD1 might be the D (6 bases). Trimming took off 9 bases at V and 0 bases at J, with 12 bases between the two ends. CDR1 is MDHEN and CDR2 is SYDVKM in the germline V gene. The CDR3 extends over 15 amino acids. The CDR3 here is CASYTGSSYNSPLHF. The CDR3 nucleotides read TGTGCCAGTTATACAGGGAGCTCCTATAATTCACCCCTCCACTTT.

The sample holds many counts of this clonotype. The chain employs TRBV28 and TRBJ2-3, with 7 nucleotides matching TRBD2. Losses at the gene ends were 6 bases for V and 1 base for J; bases not matched to a gene: 4. The CDR3 covers 14 residues. Germline CDR1 is MDHEN and CDR2 is SYDVKM. DNA of the CDR3: TGTGCCAGCAGAAGCGGGGCGGGCACAGATACGCAGTATTTT. Its translation is CASRSGAGTDTQYF. Using reference TRBV28 and TRBJ2-3 for the parts outside the CDR3, the full variable domain is DVKVTQSSRYLVKRTGEKVFLECVQDMDHENMFWYRQDPGLGLRLIYFSYDVKMKEKGDIPEGYSVSREKKERFSLILESASTNQTSMYLCASRSGAGTDTQYFGPGTRLTVL.

This clonotype was seen at least ten times. The V call is TRBV28, the J call TRBJ2-7, with TRBD1 identical over 9 bases. CDR1 is MDHEN and CDR2 is SYDVKM in the germline V gene. The CDR3 has 16 amino acids. Trimming at V came to 5 bases and at J to 4 bases, leaving 12 bases not matched to a gene. DNA of the CDR3: TGTGCCAGCAGTCCCAACCCGGGGACAGGGAGGTACGAGCAGTACTTC. Its translation: CASSPNPGTGRYEQYF.

This clonotype was seen a few times. The chain has TRBV5-6 and TRBJ2-4, with TRBD1 matching over 11 bases. The CDR3 is 15 amino acids. Germline loops: CDR1 SGHDT, CDR2 YYEEEE. The trim removed 4 bases at V and 6 bases at J, leaving 6 bases unmatched. The CDR3 protein is CASSPRTGGVNIQYF. In DNA, the CDR3 is TGTGCCAGCAGCCCTCGGACAGGGGGCGTAAACATTCAGTACTTC.

This clonotype appeared many times. This chain connects TRBV7-8 to TRBJ2-3, with D perhaps being TRBD1 or TRBD2 (5 bases each). The V and J ends lost 4 bases and 1 base respectively, with 12 bases between them. The CDR3 length is 15 residues. In germline, CDR1 is SGHVS, CDR2 FQNEAQ. The CDR3 bases are TGTGCCAGCAGCTACTACCGGGACCGCACAGATACGCAGTATTTT. It translates to CASSYYRDRTDTQYF.

V is TRBV6-1 and J is TRBJ2-3; tentatively, D is TRBD1 (5 bases). The CDR3 consists of 16 residues. Trimming took off 0 bases at V and 0 bases at J, with 10 bases between the two ends. Germline V lookup: CDR1 MNHNS, CDR2 SASEGT. This chain's CDR3 is CASSEARGTSTDTQYF. The DNA of the CDR3 is TGTGCCAGCAGTGAAGCAAGGGGCACTAGCACAGATACGCAGTATTTT.

This clonotype has ten or more counts. The rearrangement links TRBV7-2 to TRBJ1-4; 7 bases align to TRBD1. The CDR3 sequence is 16 residues long. V lost 5 bases, J lost 3 bases, and 9 bases stayed unmatched. CDR1 and CDR2 (germline): SGHTA, FQGNSA. The CDR3 DNA reads TGTGCCAGCAGCCCAAGAGGGGGCGCGTCTAATGAAAAACTGTTTTTT. Translation gives CASSPRGGASNEKLFF.

This clonotype was found many times. This chain uses TRBV2 with TRBJ2-1, with a tentative D call TRBD1 (6 bases). Germline assignment: CDR1 SNHLY and CDR2 FYNNEI. V lost 3 bases, J lost 1 base, and 10 bases lay in between. The CDR3 sequence is 15 residues long. CDR3 in DNA: TGTGCCAGCAGTGATCCAAGGGGGTCCTACAATGAGCAGTTCTTC. Protein: CASSDPRGSYNEQFF.

This clonotype was seen many times. The V gene is TRBV28, the J gene TRBJ2-5, with D perhaps TRBD1 (6 bases). This CDR3 contains 15 residues. Germline CDR1 reads MDHEN; CDR2 reads SYDVKM. V gave up 6 bases and J gave up 0 bases, with 14 bases separating them. CDR3 in amino acids: CASSQDRRYQETQYF. CDR3 bases: TGTGCCAGCAGCCAAGACAGGAGGTACCAAGAGACCCAGTACTTC.

This clonotype has at least ten counts. The rearrangement uses TRBV27 and TRBJ2-7; 8 bases fit TRBD1. This CDR3 is built from 15 residues. The germline V gene has CDR1 MNHEY and CDR2 SMNVEV (reference sequence). V lost 6 bases and J lost 3; bases outside the gene matches: 10. CDR3 nucleotide sequence: TGTGCCAGCAGCCCTACGACAGGGGTGCGCTACGAGCAGTACTTC. This gives the protein CASSPTTGVRYEQYF.

This clonotype was counted many times. V gene TRBV7-8 combines with J gene TRBJ1-1; D is ambiguous. Germline V gene lookup returns CDR1 SGHVS and CDR2 FQNEAQ. V lost 5 bases and J 1 base, leaving 11 bases between the germline ends. This CDR3 comprises 14 residues. The CDR3: CASSPRGANTEAFF. The CDR3 DNA sequence: TGTGCCAGCAGCCCACGGGGAGCGAACACTGAAGCTTTCTTT.

This clonotype was seen at least ten times. The chain uses TRBV20-1 and TRBJ2-7, with 7 bases that match TRBD1. V was pared by 2 bases and J by 3 bases, with 1 base of the junction left unmatched. The CDR3 runs 12 residues. Germline values: CDR1 DFQATT, CDR2 SNEGSKA (reference sequence). CDR3 sequence: CSARTGDYEQYF. Written as DNA, the CDR3 is TGCAGTGCTAGAACAGGGGACTACGAGCAGTACTTC.

This clonotype was recorded at least ten times. J is TRBJ1-5 and V is TRBV7-2; TRBD1 is a possible D gene (5 bases). Germline lookup yields CDR1 SGHTA and CDR2 FQGNSA. V lost 3 bases to trimming and J lost 2 bases, with 11 bases between them. CDR3 length equals 15 residues. The CDR3: CASSFSQGGNQPQHF. Here the CDR3 DNA reads TGTGCCAGCAGCTTTTCTCAGGGAGGCAATCAGCCCCAGCATTTT.

This clonotype was picked up a small number of times. The chain employs TRBV30 and TRBJ1-5; D unresolved. Trimming pared 4 bases from V and 1 base from J, leaving 14 bases between. CDR1 GTSNPN and CDR2 SVGIG come from the germline V gene (reference sequence). This CDR3 is 15 amino acids long. The CDR3 protein is CAWNSRGVSNQPQHF. As DNA, the CDR3 is TGTGCCTGGAATTCGCGTGGGGTAAGCAATCAGCCCCAGCATTTT.